The source of this TCR beta chain is a study of low-dose radiotherapy and immunotherapy resistance in tumors. Study overall: Over 26 weeks, cohort 2 got 1 Gy every two weeks, reaching 13 Gy.

Germline values: CDR1 MNHNS, CDR2 SASEGT. The CDR3 consists of 13 residues. Trimming took off 4 bases at V and 6 bases at J, with 10 bases between the two ends. Primers used for first-strand cDNA, a TRAV- and TRBV-specific set, covered both alpha and beta chains. Over roughly 19 PCR cycles, TCRs were amplified from a constant-region primer and V-primer adapter. One entry per CDR3 protein results from TCRdb running MiXCR on the reads. This table has tens of thousands of distinct CDR3 sequences, 25% to 30% appearing once. About this clonotype itself: This likely stems from a read error, as it lies one base from a far larger clone.

Time point: after trial treatment. Treatment reported: LDRT plus nivolumab, ipilimumab, low-dose cyclophosphamide and aspirin (RACIN trial). Every donor was treated with nivolumab, ipilimumab, aspirin, low-dose cyclophosphamide and also low-dose radiotherapy. This chain uses TRBV6-1 with TRBJ1-3, with D tentatively TRBD1 (5 bases). This clonotype was sampled from a male donor with prostate cancer. This material consisted of PBMCs, taken after low-dose radiotherapy plus immunotherapy. In DNA form, the CDR3 reads TGTGCCAGCAGTGCAGGGTGGGCAAACACCATATATTTT. Translating it yields CASSAGWANTIYF.